Below, 26 T cell receptor beta chains from the same sample are listed, as sequenced in a study of blood T cells in healthy people across ages. For the second PCR, which ran for 7 to 11 cycles, a sample-barcoded 5' primer and a J-beta primer mix were used. In TCRdb, the 5' RACE reads were re-called with MiXCR into one record per CDR3 protein. The data contain 1.2 million to 1.5 million distinct CDR3 sequences, approximately 42% of them seen just once; the ten biggest clones take up 7.9%. Specimen: blood. The receptors were gathered from a woman under 30 in good health.

The V and J genes are TRBV11-2 and TRBJ1-1; no reliable D call. The CDR3 runs 15 residues. V lost 8 bases and J lost 2, with 18 bases in between. Germline V gene data show CDR1 as SGHAT and CDR2 as FQNNGV. The CDR3 here is CASLINPSTNTEAFF. CDR3 coding DNA: TGTGCCAGCCTAATCAACCCCAGCACCAACACTGAAGCTTTCTTT.

This clonotype was detected only a few times. The chain combines TRBV3-1 with TRBJ2-1; the D is unclear. CDR1 is LGHDT and CDR2 is YNNKEL in the germline V gene (reference sequence). V dropped 0 bases and J dropped 2 bases, with 8 bases sitting between them. This CDR3 has 15 residues. This CDR3 is CASSQEGRAYNEQFF. The DNA for the CDR3 is TGTGCCAGCAGCCAAGAGGGCAGAGCCTACAATGAGCAGTTCTTC.

Regarding this clonotype: The junction and the germline gene differ at one end; a read error may be behind it. The chain carries TRBV12-3 or TRBV12-4 and TRBJ2-3, with TRBD2 matching over 7 bases. This CDR3 has 14 amino acids. CDR3 sequence reads: CASSGLGGADMQYF. CDR3 nucleotides: TGTGCCAGCAGCGGACTAGGAGGAGCAGATATGCAGTATTTT.

This clonotype was recorded a few times. This chain connects TRBV20-1 to TRBJ2-7, with 8 bases that match TRBD1. The J call could be wrong; TRBJ2-5 is a better fit for the DNA end. The CDR3 consists of 14 residues. Germline CDR1 reads DFQATT; CDR2 reads SNEGSKA (reference sequence). The CDR3 DNA reads TGCAGTGCTAGAGTGCCAGGGGGCAGGGGGACCCAGTACTTC. Amino acid sequence: CSARVPGGRGTQYF.

In this sample, this clonotype turned up a few times. The rearrangement joins TRBV12-3 or TRBV12-4 to TRBJ2-7; a weak D match, TRBD1 (6 bases). The CDR3 extends over 12 amino acids. V lost 3 bases, J lost 9 bases, and 12 bases lay in between. The CDR3 sequence: CASSFVLQGQYF. The CDR3 nucleotides read TGTGCCAGCAGTTTTGTTTTACAGGGGCAGTACTTC.

This chain uses TRBV6-5 with TRBJ2-4; tentatively, D is TRBD2 (6 bases). Near its end, the DNA agrees better with TRBJ2-7, so the J call may be wrong. The germline CDR1 and CDR2 sequences are MNHEY and SVGAGI. This CDR3 spans 14 amino acids. The CDR3 coding sequence is TGTGCCAGCAGTTACGGGGACTCGGCCTACGAGCAGTACTTC. Its translation: CASSYGDSAYEQYF.

Ten or more counts support this clonotype. The J gene is TRBJ2-1, the V gene TRBV4-1; TRBD2 agrees at 11 bases. The ends lost 2 bases at V and 1 base at J; junction bases unmatched: 7. The germline V gene has CDR1 MGHRA and CDR2 YSYEKL. This CDR3 comprises 18 residues. The CDR3 spells CASSQSQTSGSSYNEQFF. The CDR3 DNA reads TGCGCCAGCAGCCAATCCCAAACTAGCGGGAGTTCCTACAATGAGCAGTTCTTC.

In this sample, this clonotype turned up a few times. The V and J genes are TRBV20-1 and TRBJ1-2; D not resolved. The CDR3 is 12 residues long. Looked up from germline, CDR1 is DFQATT and CDR2 is SNEGSKA (reference sequence). V lost 3 bases and J lost 5, with 10 bases in between. CDR3 amino acids: CSARPVVYGYTF. CDR3 sequence (DNA): TGCAGTGCTAGGCCAGTGGTATATGGCTACACCTTC.

The chain joins TRBV11-2 to TRBJ2-5; TRBD1 aligns across 7 bases. TRBJ2-4 explains the end of the DNA better; the J call may be wrong. The CDR3 consists of 12 residues. Germline V gene lookup returns CDR1 SGHAT and CDR2 FQNNGV. The CDR3 sequence is CASSSQGYIQYF. As DNA, the CDR3 is TGTGCCAGCAGCTCACAGGGGTACATTCAGTACTTC.

This rearrangement joins TRBV11-1 to TRBJ1-5, with 7 bases that match TRBD1. The CDR3 loop spans 18 amino acids. Losses at the gene ends were 2 bases for V and 2 bases for J; bases not matched to a gene: 12. Germline assignment: CDR1 SGHAT and CDR2 FQDESV (reference sequence). CDR3 bases: TGTGCCAGCAGCTTACCACCCCAGACAGGGAGGCGCAATCAGCCCCAGCATTTT. This sequence encodes CASSLPPQTGRRNQPQHF.

The V gene is TRBV3-1, the J gene TRBJ2-5, with 11 bases fitting TRBD2. J gave up 11 bases and V 5 bases, and 13 bases lay outside the gene matches. CDR1 and CDR2 (germline): LGHDT, YNNKEL (reference sequence). The CDR3 runs 15 residues. The CDR3 nucleotides read TGTGCCAGCAGCACGACTAGCGGGATAGACAATGAGCAGTACTTC. Its translation is CASSTTSGIDNEQYF.

The V and J genes are TRBV27 and TRBJ2-3; D not resolved. V was cut by 3 bases and J by 3 bases, with 16 bases left in between. The CDR3 spans 16 residues. Germline V lookup: CDR1 MNHEY, CDR2 SMNVEV (reference sequence). The CDR3 loop reads CASSLRAPALTDTQYF. The CDR3 DNA is TGTGCCAGCAGTTTGCGAGCGCCCGCTTTAACAGATACGCAGTATTTT.

V and J are TRBV4-1 and TRBJ2-7; the match to TRBD2 covers 13 bases. The closer fit of TRBJ2-5 to the DNA end suggests the J call may be wrong. Germline V gene data show CDR1 as MGHRA and CDR2 as YSYEKL. This CDR3 spans 18 amino acids. CDR3: CASSQDKGTSGVQETQYF. The CDR3 DNA is TGCGCCAGCAGCCAAGATAAAGGGACTAGCGGGGTCCAAGAGACCCAGTACTTC.

The rearrangement uses TRBV9 and TRBJ2-7; 7 bases are shared with TRBD2. Germline V gives CDR1 SGDLS, CDR2 YYNGEE. With V trimmed by 1 base and J by 0 bases, 7 bases remained unmatched. This CDR3 contains 16 residues. CDR3 bases: TGTGCCAGCAGCGTATCGGCGGGAGCGAACTCCTACGAGCAGTACTTC. Protein sequence: CASSVSAGANSYEQYF.

This clonotype came up once. The CDR3: CASSLSGGADSPLHF. In nucleotides, the CDR3 is TGTGCCAGCAGTTTGAGTGGGGGCGCGGATTCACCCCTCCACTTT. The chain joins TRBV27 to TRBJ1-6, with D possibly being TRBD1 (6 bases). Trimming cost V 3 bases and J 8 bases, with 14 bases left between them. Germline CDR1 MNHEY, CDR2 SMNVEV (reference sequence). The CDR3 is 15 amino acids.

As regards this clonotype: One end of the junction does not line up with germline, which may come from a read error. The rearrangement joins TRBV12-3 or TRBV12-4 to TRBJ1-1; possibly TRBD1 for D (5 bases). The CDR3 has 13 residues. The CDR3 loop reads CVSSLAGDPEAFF. DNA of the CDR3: TGTGTCAGCAGTTTAGCTGGGGACCCTGAAGCTTTCTTT.

The chain combines TRBV20-1 with TRBJ2-5; no clear D. Germline V gene lookup returns CDR1 DFQATT and CDR2 SNEGSKA (reference sequence). V lost 6 bases, J lost 11 bases, and 13 bases lay in between. The CDR3 is made up of 10 amino acids. The CDR3 reads CSAHPNEQYF. The CDR3 nucleotides read TGCAGTGCACACCCCAATGAGCAGTACTTC.

Regarding this clonotype: A junction boundary mismatches the germline segment, possibly from a read error. This CDR3 reads CSARAGAGNTEAFF. Written as DNA, the CDR3 is TGCAGTGCCAGAGCCGGGGCAGGGAACACTGAAGCTTTCTTT. V is TRBV20-1 and J is TRBJ1-1, with D maybe TRBD1 (5 bases). CDR3 length: 14 amino acids. Germline CDR1 is DFQATT and CDR2 is SNEGSKA (reference sequence).

This chain connects TRBV10-2 to TRBJ2-7; possibly TRBD1 or TRBD2 for D (6 bases each). Trimming left V 7 bases short and J 1 base short, with 20 bases between. The germline V gene has CDR1 WSHSY and CDR2 SAAADI. The CDR3 has 16 residues. The CDR3, as DNA: TGCGCCAGCATAGGACAAGTGGGGGGCAGTTCCTACGAGCAGTACTTC. Translation gives CASIGQVGGSSYEQYF.

This clonotype was seen repeatedly, ten times or more. The chain uses TRBV21-1 and TRBJ2-2. TRBV21-1 is classified as a pseudogene. This CDR3 contains 13 residues. CDR3 nucleotides: TGTGCCAACCTCTTGGGTTGGACCGGGGAGCTGTTTTTT. Amino acid sequence: CANLLGWTGELFF.

This clonotype has just a few counts. This chain links TRBV4-1 with TRBJ1-5; D is perhaps TRBD1 (6 bases). The CDR3 has 16 residues. V was shortened by 1 base and J by 1 base, with 11 bases between the two germline ends. CDR1 is MGHRA and CDR2 is YSYEKL in the germline V gene. The CDR3 is CASSQVAGASNQPQHF. CDR3 sequence (DNA): TGCGCCAGCAGCCAAGTGGCAGGGGCAAGCAATCAGCCCCAGCATTTT.

This chain uses TRBV9 with TRBJ2-7, with D perhaps matching TRBD1 or TRBD2 (5 bases each). The germline gives CDR1 SGDLS, CDR2 YYNGEE. V dropped 4 bases and J dropped 2 bases, with 16 bases sitting between them. This CDR3 is built from 15 residues. The CDR3 DNA is TGTGCCAGCAGCACCCGGGACGGACCGACCTACGAGCAGTACTTC. The encoded protein is CASSTRDGPTYEQYF.

This clonotype came up a few times. The chain couples TRBV3-1 to TRBJ2-5, with 10 bases matching TRBD2. Germline V gene lookup returns CDR1 LGHDT and CDR2 YNNKEL (reference sequence). J gave up 0 bases and V 5 bases, and 6 bases lay outside the gene matches. CDR3 length equals 16 residues. The CDR3, as DNA: TGTGCCAGCAGCTCCAGGACTAGCGGATACCAAGAGACCCAGTACTTC. Its protein product is CASSSRTSGYQETQYF.

This clonotype was counted only a few times. This chain uses TRBV20-1 with TRBJ2-1, with 11 bases identical to TRBD2. The CDR3 extends over 16 amino acids. With V trimmed by 5 bases and J by 0 bases, 6 bases remained unmatched. CDR1 DFQATT and CDR2 SNEGSKA come from the germline V gene (reference sequence). CDR3 coding DNA: TGCAGTGCTCTCGGGACTAGCGGCGGCTCCTACAATGAGCAGTTCTTC. Translating it yields CSALGTSGGSYNEQFF.

The chain links TRBV29-1 to TRBJ2-7; D perhaps matches TRBD2 (7 bases). CDR3 length equals 15 residues. CDR1 and CDR2 from the germline V gene are SQVTM and ANQGSEA. The V end was cut by 2 bases, the J end by 7 bases, with 21 bases between. The CDR3 spells CSVERGQGGGNEQYF. CDR3 sequence (DNA): TGCAGCGTTGAAAGAGGTCAGGGAGGGGGGAATGAGCAGTACTTC.

The V and J genes are TRBV18 and TRBJ2-3, with D hard to call. Trimming stripped 0 bases from V and 3 bases from J, with 7 bases between. Germline V gene sequence: CDR1 KGHSH, CDR2 LQKENI. This CDR3 contains 14 residues. The CDR3 coding sequence is TGTGCCAGCTCACCACCGGCCAATACAGATACGCAGTATTTT. Encoded protein: CASSPPANTDTQYF.